The rows below give T cell receptor beta chains drawn from one sample of a study of blood T cells in healthy people across ages. TCRdb redid the calling of the 5' RACE reads with MiXCR, one entry per CDR3 protein. In the table there are about 650,000 distinct CDR3 sequences, over 40% of which are singletons. The sample was blood. These receptors all stem from a woman older than 75 in good health. CDR3s include the opening cysteine and the closing phenylalanine or tryptophan. Each record gives: V gene, D gene, clone size, J gene, CDR3 protein, CDR3 DNA. The D gene is left open where the match is weak. Only part of the rows carry a size: once, few, many, or a class if the clone is expanded.

v_call: TRBV12-5
d_call: .
clone_size: many
j_call: TRBJ2-5
cdr3_aa: CASGFGETQYF
cdr3_nt: TGTGCTAGTGGTTTCGGGGAGACCCAGTACTTC

v_call: TRBV2
d_call: TRBD2
clone_size: .
j_call: TRBJ2-5
cdr3_aa: CASSTSGRRETQYF
cdr3_nt: TGTGCCAGCAGTACTAGCGGGAGGAGAGAGACCCAGTACTTC

v_call: TRBV6-1
d_call: .
clone_size: .
j_call: TRBJ1-1
cdr3_aa: CASSEAVRRELNTEAFF
cdr3_nt: TGTGCCAGCAGTGAAGCGGTTCGCAGGGAGTTGAACACTGAAGCTTTCTTT

v_call: TRBV12-3/TRBV12-4
d_call: TRBD1
clone_size: many
j_call: TRBJ2-1
cdr3_aa: CASSRGGVDNEQFF
cdr3_nt: TGTGCCAGCAGTCGAGGGGGCGTGGATAATGAGCAGTTCTTC

v_call: TRBV3-1
d_call: .
clone_size: .
j_call: TRBJ2-6
cdr3_aa: CAGSQDWTETGANVLTF
cdr3_nt: TGTGCCGGCAGCCAAGATTGGACAGAGACTGGGGCCAACGTCCTGACTTTC

v_call: TRBV13
d_call: TRBD1
clone_size: .
j_call: TRBJ2-7
cdr3_aa: CASTSTGTAQPYEQYF
cdr3_nt: TGTGCCAGCACCTCCACGGGGACAGCACAACCCTACGAGCAGTACTTC

v_call: TRBV5-1
d_call: .
clone_size: .
j_call: TRBJ2-3
cdr3_aa: CVSGPGNTDTQYF
cdr3_nt: TGCGTCAGCGGACCCGGGAACACAGATACGCAGTATTTT

v_call: TRBV5-1
d_call: TRBD1
clone_size: .
j_call: TRBJ2-7
cdr3_aa: CASSSGQGSMSEQYF
cdr3_nt: TGCGCCAGCAGCTCCGGACAGGGGAGTATGTCCGAGCAGTACTTC

v_call: TRBV29-1
d_call: .
clone_size: few
j_call: TRBJ2-3
cdr3_aa: CSVDGESTDTQYF
cdr3_nt: TGCAGCGTTGATGGGGAGAGCACAGATACGCAGTATTTT

v_call: TRBV13
d_call: .
clone_size: .
j_call: TRBJ2-7
cdr3_aa: CASSLGGIGAYEQYF
cdr3_nt: TGTGCCAGCAGCTTAGGCGGGATAGGAGCCTACGAGCAGTACTTC

v_call: TRBV4-1
d_call: TRBD1
clone_size: .
j_call: TRBJ1-2
cdr3_aa: CASSQDWDRGNGYTF
cdr3_nt: TGCGCCAGCAGCCAAGATTGGGACAGGGGGAACGGCTACACCTTC

v_call: TRBV14
d_call: .
clone_size: once
j_call: TRBJ1-2
cdr3_aa: CASSPTQGSYGYTF
cdr3_nt: TGTGCCAGCAGCCCAACTCAGGGGTCCTATGGCTACACCTTC

v_call: TRBV3-1
d_call: .
clone_size: .
j_call: TRBJ2-1
cdr3_aa: CASSQLGEQFF
cdr3_nt: TGTGCCAGCAGCCAATTAGGTGAGCAGTTCTTC

v_call: TRBV20-1
d_call: TRBD2
clone_size: .
j_call: TRBJ2-1
cdr3_aa: CSAPPGLAGGPTYNEQFF
cdr3_nt: TGCAGTGCCCCCCCGGGACTAGCGGGGGGGCCGACCTACAATGAGCAGTTCTTC

v_call: TRBV27
d_call: TRBD1
clone_size: many
j_call: TRBJ2-3
cdr3_aa: CASSSTGVSTDTQYF
cdr3_nt: TGTGCCAGCAGTTCAACAGGGGTTAGCACAGATACGCAGTATTTT

v_call: TRBV20-1
d_call: .
clone_size: many
j_call: TRBJ2-1
cdr3_aa: CSARPVSSYNEQFF
cdr3_nt: TGCAGTGCTAGACCAGTTAGCTCCTACAATGAGCAGTTCTTC

v_call: TRBV3-1
d_call: .
clone_size: .
j_call: TRBJ1-1
cdr3_aa: CASSQVWNTEAFF
cdr3_nt: TGTGCCAGCAGCCAAGTGTGGAACACTGAAGCTTTCTTT